The rows below give T cell receptor beta chains drawn from one sample of a study of blood T cell repertoires in COVID-19. TCRdb's table, derived via immunoSEQ multiplex PCR, lists solely in-frame clones and lacks some. This table has fewer than 45,000 clones, around 82% appearing once. Sequenced: peripheral blood. These TCRs come from a man aged 40-49 years with active or convalescent COVID-19. CDR3s include the opening cysteine and the closing phenylalanine or tryptophan. Fields, in order: CDR3 length, V gene, clone size, CDR3 protein. Some rows have no size entry. The others give once, few or many, or a class for an expanded clone.

CDR3 length: 13; V gene: TRBV3-1/TRBV3-2; clone size: -; CDR3 protein: CASSQGLRNEQFF
CDR3 length: 16; V gene: TRBV5-1; clone size: -; CDR3 protein: CASRDEDSSFNSPLHF
CDR3 length: 16; V gene: TRBV19; clone size: -; CDR3 protein: CASSAFRTGENTEAFF
CDR3 length: 15; V gene: TRBV30; clone size: -; CDR3 protein: CAWSHGTTRNNEQFF
CDR3 length: 18; V gene: TRBV6-6; clone size: -; CDR3 protein: CASSHSAGTTSFNQPQHF
CDR3 length: 15; V gene: TRBV10-3; clone size: few; CDR3 protein: CAISESKLAGVLPYF
CDR3 length: 15; V gene: TRBV27; clone size: -; CDR3 protein: CASSLGFSIGETQYF
CDR3 length: 16; V gene: TRBV24-1; clone size: -; CDR3 protein: CATSDSMSGRGVSYTF
CDR3 length: 11; V gene: TRBV5-6; clone size: -; CDR3 protein: CASSLDRGYTF
CDR3 length: 15; V gene: TRBV19; clone size: -; CDR3 protein: CASSTGLSGTDEQFF
CDR3 length: 14; V gene: TRBV7-2; clone size: -; CDR3 protein: CASSPMVANTEAFF
CDR3 length: 13; V gene: TRBV11-3; clone size: once; CDR3 protein: CASSWTGGDEQFF